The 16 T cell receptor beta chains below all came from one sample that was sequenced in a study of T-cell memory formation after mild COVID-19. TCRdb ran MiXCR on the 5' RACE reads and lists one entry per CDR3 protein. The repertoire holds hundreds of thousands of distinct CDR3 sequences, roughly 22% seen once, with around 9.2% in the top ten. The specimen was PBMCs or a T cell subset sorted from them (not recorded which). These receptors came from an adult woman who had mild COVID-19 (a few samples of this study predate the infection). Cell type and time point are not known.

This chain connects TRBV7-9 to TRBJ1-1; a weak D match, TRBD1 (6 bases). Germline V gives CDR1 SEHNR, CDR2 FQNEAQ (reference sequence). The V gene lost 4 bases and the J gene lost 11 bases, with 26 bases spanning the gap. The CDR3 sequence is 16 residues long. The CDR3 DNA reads TGTGCCAGCAGCTCCCTCCCCGGCAGGGGCTATCAGGATGCTTTCTTT. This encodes CASSSLPGRGYQDAFF.

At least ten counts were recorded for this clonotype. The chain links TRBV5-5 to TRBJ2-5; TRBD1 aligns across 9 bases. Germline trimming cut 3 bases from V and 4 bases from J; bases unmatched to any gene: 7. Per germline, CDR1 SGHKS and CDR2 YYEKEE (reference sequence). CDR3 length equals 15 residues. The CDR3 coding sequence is TGTGCCAGCAGCTCCGGGACAGGGATTACAGAGACCCAGTACTTC. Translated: CASSSGTGITETQYF.

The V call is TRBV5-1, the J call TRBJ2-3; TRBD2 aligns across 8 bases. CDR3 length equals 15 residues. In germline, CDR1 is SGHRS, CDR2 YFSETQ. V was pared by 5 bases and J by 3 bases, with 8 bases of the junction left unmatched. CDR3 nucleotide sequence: TGCGCCAGCAGAACCGGGACTAGTCGAACAGATACGCAGTATTTT. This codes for CASRTGTSRTDTQYF.

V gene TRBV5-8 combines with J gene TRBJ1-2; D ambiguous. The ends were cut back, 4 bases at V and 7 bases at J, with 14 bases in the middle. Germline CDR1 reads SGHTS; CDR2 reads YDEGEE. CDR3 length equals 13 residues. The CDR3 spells CASSPRFAGGYTF. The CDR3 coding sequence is TGTGCCAGCAGCCCCCGTTTTGCGGGTGGCTACACCTTC.

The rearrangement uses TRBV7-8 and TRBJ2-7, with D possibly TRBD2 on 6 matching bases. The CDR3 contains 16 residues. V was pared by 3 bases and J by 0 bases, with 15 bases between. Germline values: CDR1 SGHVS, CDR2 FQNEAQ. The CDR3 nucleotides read TGTGCCAGCAGCTTCTTCAATGGGGGGAGCTCCTACGAGCAGTACTTC. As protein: CASSFFNGGSSYEQYF.

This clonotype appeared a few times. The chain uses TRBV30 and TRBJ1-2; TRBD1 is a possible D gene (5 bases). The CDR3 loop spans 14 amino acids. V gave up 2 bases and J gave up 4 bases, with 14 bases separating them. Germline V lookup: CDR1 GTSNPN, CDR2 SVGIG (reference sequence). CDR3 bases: TGTGCCTGGAGTCGACTAGTGGGGCGCTATGGCTACACCTTC. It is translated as CAWSRLVGRYGYTF.

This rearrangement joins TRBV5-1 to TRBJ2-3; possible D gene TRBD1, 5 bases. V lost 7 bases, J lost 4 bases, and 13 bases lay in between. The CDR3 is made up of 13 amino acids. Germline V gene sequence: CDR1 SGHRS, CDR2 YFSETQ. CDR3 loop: CASAAPRADTQYF. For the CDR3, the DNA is TGCGCCAGCGCAGCGCCCAGGGCAGATACGCAGTATTTT.

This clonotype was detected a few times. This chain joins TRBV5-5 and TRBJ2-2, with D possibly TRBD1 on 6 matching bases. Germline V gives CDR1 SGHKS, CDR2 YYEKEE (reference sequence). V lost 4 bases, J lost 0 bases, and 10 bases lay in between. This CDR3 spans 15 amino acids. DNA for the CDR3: TGTGCCAGCAGCCCCAGGGGCGCGAACACCGGGGAGCTGTTTTTT. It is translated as CASSPRGANTGELFF.

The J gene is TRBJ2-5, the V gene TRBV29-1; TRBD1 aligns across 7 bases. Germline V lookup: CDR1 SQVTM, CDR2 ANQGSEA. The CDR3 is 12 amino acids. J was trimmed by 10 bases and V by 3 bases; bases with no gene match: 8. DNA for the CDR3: TGCAGCGTTGATGGGACAGTCGAAGGCCAGTACTTC. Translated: CSVDGTVEGQYF.

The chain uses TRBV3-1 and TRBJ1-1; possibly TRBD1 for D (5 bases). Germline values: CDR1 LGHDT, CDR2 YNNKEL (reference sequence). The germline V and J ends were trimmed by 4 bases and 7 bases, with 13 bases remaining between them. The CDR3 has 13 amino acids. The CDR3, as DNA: TGTGCCAGCAGCCCTACCGGGGCGGGTGAAGCTTTCTTT. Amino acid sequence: CASSPTGAGEAFF.

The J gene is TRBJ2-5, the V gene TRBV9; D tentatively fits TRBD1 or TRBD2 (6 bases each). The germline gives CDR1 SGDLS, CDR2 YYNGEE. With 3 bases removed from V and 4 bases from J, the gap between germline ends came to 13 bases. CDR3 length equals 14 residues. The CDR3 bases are TGTGCCAGCAGCGGGGGGGCCGGTGGAGAGACCCAGTACTTC. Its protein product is CASSGGAGGETQYF. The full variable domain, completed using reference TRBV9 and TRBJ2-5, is DSGVTQTPKHLITATGQRVTLRCSPRSGDLSVYWYQQSLDQGLQFLIQYYNGEERAKGNILERFSAQQFPDLHSELNLSSLELGDSALYFCASSGGAGGETQYFGPGTRLLVL.

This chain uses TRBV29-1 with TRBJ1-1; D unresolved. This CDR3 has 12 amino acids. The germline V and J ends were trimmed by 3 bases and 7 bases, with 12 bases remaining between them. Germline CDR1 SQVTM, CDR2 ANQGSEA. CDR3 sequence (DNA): TGCAGCGTTGAGCTCGTGGGAAATGAAGCTTTCTTT. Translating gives CSVELVGNEAFF.

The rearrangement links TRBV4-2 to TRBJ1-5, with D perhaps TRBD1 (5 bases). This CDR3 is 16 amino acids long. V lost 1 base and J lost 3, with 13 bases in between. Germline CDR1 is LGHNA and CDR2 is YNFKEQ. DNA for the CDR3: TGTGCCAGCAGCCAAGTGTGGGGGGGTGACAATCAGCCCCAGCATTTT. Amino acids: CASSQVWGGDNQPQHF.

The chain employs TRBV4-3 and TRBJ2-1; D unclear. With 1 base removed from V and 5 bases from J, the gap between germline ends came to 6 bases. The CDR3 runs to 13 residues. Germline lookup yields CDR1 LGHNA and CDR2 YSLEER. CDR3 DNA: TGCGCCAGCAGCCAAGGTCCAGACAATGAGCAGTTCTTC. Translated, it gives CASSQGPDNEQFF.

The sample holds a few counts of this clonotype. CDR3 region: CASSYSGVPGETQYF. The CDR3 region has the DNA TGTGCCAGCAGTTACTCAGGGGTACCCGGGGAGACCCAGTACTTC. The chain links TRBV6-5 to TRBJ2-5; weak D call: TRBD1 (5 bases). The CDR3 has 15 amino acids. V dropped 0 bases and J dropped 5 bases, with 13 bases sitting between them. Germline-derived CDR1 and CDR2 are MNHEY and SVGAGI.

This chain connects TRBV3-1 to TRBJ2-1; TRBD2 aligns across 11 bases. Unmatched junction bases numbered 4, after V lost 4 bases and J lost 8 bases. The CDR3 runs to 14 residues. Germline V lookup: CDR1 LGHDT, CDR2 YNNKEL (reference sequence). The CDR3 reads CASSRASGRYEQFF. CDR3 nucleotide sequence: TGTGCCAGCAGCCGGGCTAGCGGGAGGTATGAGCAGTTCTTC.